The source of this TCR beta chain is a study of shared clonotypes between healthy human individuals. Study at large: Each donor's CD4 naive and CD4 memory cells filled three plates apiece, CD8 naive two, and CD8 memory one.

Terminally differentiated effector memory CD45RA+ cells were excluded from the naive CD8 cells, which were CD45RO-negative and positively selected for CCR7. The assay used deep level. This table comes from immunoSEQ multiplex PCR, and its TCRdb copy is limited to in-frame clones, with some not included. Of about 1.9 million clones in the sample, 93% were seen once. Study-wide points: Non-shared clonotypes displayed generation probabilities falling below those of clonotypes present in all four donors. Around 5% was the fraction of naive CD4 clonotypes found shared across several donors.

Looked up from germline, CDR1 is SGHRS and CDR2 is YFSETQ. J lost 5 bases, V lost 3 bases, and 6 bases had no gene match. The CDR3 is made up of 14 amino acids. Turning to this clone: The antigen is unknown.

The clonotype originates from a man between 18 and 29 years old in good health. Some clones in this sample may be carry-over from other donors' samples. The sequenced sample was naive CD8+ T cells from PBMCs. The V gene is TRBV5-1, the J gene TRBJ2-7, with 9 bases lining up with TRBD1. CDR3 region: CASSWGTGTDEQYF. In DNA, the CDR3 is TGCGCCAGCAGCTGGGGGACAGGGACGGACGAGCAGTACTTC.